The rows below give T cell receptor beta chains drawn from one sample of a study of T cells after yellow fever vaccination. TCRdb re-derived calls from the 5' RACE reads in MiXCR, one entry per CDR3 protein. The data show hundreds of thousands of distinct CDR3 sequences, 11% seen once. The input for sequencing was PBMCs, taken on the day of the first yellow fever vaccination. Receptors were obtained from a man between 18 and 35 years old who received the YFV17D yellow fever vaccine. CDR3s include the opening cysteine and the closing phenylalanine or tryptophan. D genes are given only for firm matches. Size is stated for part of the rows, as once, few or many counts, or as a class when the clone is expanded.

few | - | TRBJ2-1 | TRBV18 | CASSPPGTLRNEQFF | TGTGCCAGCTCACCACCGGGAACCTTGAGGAATGAGCAGTTCTTC
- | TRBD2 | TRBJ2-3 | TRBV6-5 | CASSYSSQSGGSTDTQYF | TGTGCCAGCAGTTACAGTTCCCAGAGCGGGGGGAGCACAGATACGCAGTATTTT
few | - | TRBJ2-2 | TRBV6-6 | CASRGAPGELFF | TGTGCCAGCAGGGGGGCGCCCGGGGAGCTGTTTTTT
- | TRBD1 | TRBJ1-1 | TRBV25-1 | CASSVGTGGYTEAFF | TGTGCCAGCAGTGTCGGGACAGGGGGATACACTGAAGCTTTCTTT
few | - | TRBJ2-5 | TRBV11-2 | CASSQRAGNQETQYF | TGTGCCAGCAGCCAGAGGGCAGGGAACCAAGAGACCCAGTACTTC
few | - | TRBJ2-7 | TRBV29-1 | CSVGPGPSEQYF | TGCAGCGTTGGGCCTGGACCCTCCGAGCAGTACTTC
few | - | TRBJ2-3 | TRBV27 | CASSLFPHGGRGNTDTQYF | TGTGCCAGCAGTTTATTCCCCCACGGGGGGCGCGGGAACACAGATACGCAGTATTTT
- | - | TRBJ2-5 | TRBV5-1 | CASTNSPSVGTQYF | TGCGCCAGCACCAATTCCCCGTCAGTAGGGACCCAGTACTTC
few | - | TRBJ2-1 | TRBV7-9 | CASTQAGTPGNEQFF | TGTGCCAGCACCCAAGCCGGGACTCCGGGGAATGAGCAGTTCTTC
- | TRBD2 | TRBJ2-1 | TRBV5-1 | CASSSGGLNPLYNEQFF | TGCGCCAGCAGTAGCGGGGGGCTTAATCCCCTCTATAATGAGCAGTTCTTC
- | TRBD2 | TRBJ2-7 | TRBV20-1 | CSALGLAGKEQYF | TGCAGTGCTCTGGGACTAGCGGGGAAAGAGCAGTACTTC
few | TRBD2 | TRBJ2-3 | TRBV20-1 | CSARGLAGGPNTQYF | TGCAGTGCTAGGGGACTAGCGGGGGGGCCAAATACGCAGTATTTT
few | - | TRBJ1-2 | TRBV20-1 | CSATGGAGYTF | TGCAGTGCCACGGGGGGAGCGGGCTACACCTTC
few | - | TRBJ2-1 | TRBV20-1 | CSVPAELRDNEQFF | TGCAGTGTCCCCGCGGAGTTACGGGACAATGAGCAGTTCTTC
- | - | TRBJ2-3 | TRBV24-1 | CATSGTEGDSSTGTQYF | TGTGCCACCAGTGGGACCGAAGGTGACAGTTCCACAGGTACGCAGTATTTT
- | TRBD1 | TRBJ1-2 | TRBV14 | CASSHITPRTGGRGYTF | TGTGCCAGCAGCCACATAACCCCGAGGACAGGGGGTCGTGGCTACACCTTC
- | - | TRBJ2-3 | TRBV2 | CAISLLSDTQYF | TGTGCCATCAGTTTACTATCCGATACGCAGTATTTT
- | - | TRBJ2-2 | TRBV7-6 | CASSSDRYTGELFF | TGTGCCAGCAGCTCCGACCGATACACCGGGGAGCTGTTTTTT